The clone carrying this T cell receptor (beta chain) was seen at least ten times. Its antigen is not known. MiXCR, run by TCRdb on the 5' RACE reads, gives a single entry per CDR3 protein. This repertoire shows around 60,000 distinct CDR3 sequences, under 15% found once; its top ten account for 3.5% to 5%. From germline, CDR1 is SGHVS and CDR2 FQNEAQ. CDR3 length: 14 residues. Trimming shortened V by 4 bases and J by 6 bases, and 13 bases separated the two germline ends. The record originates from a study of early T cells in non-severe SARS-CoV-2 infection. Study-level results: VDJdb matches were skewed toward anti-spike CD8 T cell responses.

This chain connects TRBV7-8 to TRBJ1-3; D unclear. The sequence was obtained from an adult who was a healthcare worker with PCR-confirmed SARS-CoV-2 infection or an uninfected control (not recorded which). Source material: whole blood. The CDR3 is CASSSRTAENTIYF. The CDR3 coding sequence is TGTGCCAGCAGCTCGCGGACGGCTGAAAACACCATATATTTT.